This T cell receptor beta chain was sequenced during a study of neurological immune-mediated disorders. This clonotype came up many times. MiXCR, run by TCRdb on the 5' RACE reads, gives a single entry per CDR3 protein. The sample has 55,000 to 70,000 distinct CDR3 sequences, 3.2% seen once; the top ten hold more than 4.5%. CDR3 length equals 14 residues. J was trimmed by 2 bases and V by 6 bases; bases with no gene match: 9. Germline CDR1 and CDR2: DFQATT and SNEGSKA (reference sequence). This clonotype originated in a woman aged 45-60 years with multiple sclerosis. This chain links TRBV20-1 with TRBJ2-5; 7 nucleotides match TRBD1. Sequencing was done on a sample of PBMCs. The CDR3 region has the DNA TGCAGTGCACCAGAGGGACAGAATCAAGAGACCCAGTACTTC. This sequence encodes CSAPEGQNQETQYF.